The rows below give T cell receptor beta chains drawn from one sample of a study of STAT5B mutations in CD4+ large granular lymphocyte leukemia. Some clones are missing from TCRdb's copy, which holds only in-frame ones; the method was immunoSEQ multiplex PCR. The repertoire holds 22,000 or so clones, with over 80% as singletons. Sequencing input: CD4+ T cells from blood buffy coats. These receptors all stem from a human donor in good health. The CDR3 runs from the conserved cysteine through the conserved F or W. D genes are given only for firm matches. Expanded clones are given a class, and other clones once, few, many or no size at all.

D gene	clone size	V gene	J gene	CDR3 DNA	CDR3 protein
TRBD1	few	TRBV7-8	TRBJ1-1	TGTGCCAGCAGATCAACCGGGACAGCCACTGAAGCTTTCTTT	CASRSTGTATEAFF
-	-	TRBV7-3	TRBJ2-2	TGTGCCAGCAGCTCCCTATATGGCACCGGGGAGCTGTTTTTT	CASSSLYGTGELFF
-	once	TRBV5-1	TRBJ1-1	TGCGCCAGCAGCATACAGGGCGGAGGCACTGAAGCTTTCTTT	CASSIQGGGTEAFF
TRBD1	-	TRBV7-2	TRBJ2-2	TGTGCCAGCAGCCCACGGACAGGGACTTATACCGGGGAGCTGTTTTTT	CASSPRTGTYTGELFF
-	-	TRBV20-1	TRBJ1-1	TGCAGTGCTAGACCCAGGGAGGGAGCTTTCTTT	CSARPREGAFF
-	-	TRBV4-3	TRBJ2-1	TGCGCCAGCAGCCAAGATCTTTTGGGGTACAGCTCCTACAATGAGCAGTTCTTC	CASSQDLLGYSSYNEQFF
-	-	TRBV7-9	TRBJ2-7	TGTGCCAGCACCACTCCCGGAGGGGGCGCGTACGAGCAGTACTTC	CASTTPGGGAYEQYF
-	-	TRBV5-5	TRBJ1-5	TGTGCCAGCAGCTTGACAGGTAGCAATCAGCCCCAGCATTTT	CASSLTGSNQPQHF
-	-	TRBV11-2	TRBJ2-7	TGTGCCAGCAGCCCCTGGACGGGAGAGCAGTACTTC	CASSPWTGEQYF
TRBD2	-	TRBV10-2	TRBJ2-7	TGCGCCAGCAGTGAGACTAGCGGGAGTATAGCGCAGTACTTC	CASSETSGSIAQYF
TRBD1	-	TRBV7-9	TRBJ1-1	TGTGCCACCGTAACCGGGACAGTGAACACTGAAGCTTTCTTT	CATVTGTVNTEAFF
-	-	TRBV5-1	TRBJ2-5	TGCGCCAGCAGCTCGGGTGAGGTAGTCCGGGAGACCCAGTACTTC	CASSSGEVVRETQYF
-	-	TRBV27	TRBJ1-6	TGTGCCAGCAGTTTTTGGCAGAATAATTCACCCCTCCACTTT	CASSFWQNNSPLHF
-	-	TRBV5-1	TRBJ2-7	TGCGCCAGCAGCTTGACGCAATCCGAGCAGTACTTC	CASSLTQSEQYF
-	-	TRBV19	TRBJ1-1	TGTGCCAGTAGTATTCCGGGGGGCGCCGGGAACACTGAAGCTTTCTTT	CASSIPGGAGNTEAFF
-	-	TRBV6-1	TRBJ2-7	TGTGCCAGCAGTGAAGGTGTCAATAACAGGGCGGGGGAGCAGTACTTC	CASSEGVNNRAGEQYF
-	-	TRBV2	TRBJ2-5	TGTGCCAGCAGTCCCGGACTACAAGAGACCCAGTACTTC	CASSPGLQETQYF
-	-	TRBV28	TRBJ1-2	TGTGCCAGCAGTCTTGCGGGGCCCGCCTCCGGCTACACCTTC	CASSLAGPASGYTF
-	-	TRBV5-1	TRBJ1-6	TGCGCCAGCAGCCCGACAGGTCAAAATTCACCCCTCCACTTT	CASSPTGQNSPLHF
-	-	TRBV28	TRBJ1-6	TGTGCCAGCAGTGTCGGAATGAATAATTCACCCCTCCACTTT	CASSVGMNNSPLHF
-	-	TRBV28	TRBJ1-2	TGTGCCAGCAGTTTTAATCCAAACTATGGCTACACCTTC	CASSFNPNYGYTF
-	few	TRBV19	TRBJ2-7	TGTGCCAGTAGTGCGTTTAAGGGAAGCTCCTACGAGCAGTACTTC	CASSAFKGSSYEQYF
TRBD2	-	TRBV27	TRBJ2-1	TGTGCCAGCAGTTCCGGGACTAGCGGGTACAATGAGCAGTTCTTC	CASSSGTSGYNEQFF
TRBD1	-	TRBV28	TRBJ2-2	TGTGCCAGCAGCCTACAGGGGTCAAACACCGGGGAGCTGTTTTTT	CASSLQGSNTGELFF
TRBD2	-	TRBV7-9	TRBJ2-2	TGTGCCAGCAGCTTAAGGACTAGCGGGAGAGACACCGGGGAGCTGTTTTTT	CASSLRTSGRDTGELFF
-	-	TRBV6-5	TRBJ2-5	TGTGCCAGCACATCAAATTGGGACCAAGAGACCCAGTACTTC	CASTSNWDQETQYF
TRBD2	-	TRBV7-9	TRBJ2-3	TGTGCCAGCAGCTTAGCGTCGCGCGGGGGGGCGACAGATACGCAGTATTTT	CASSLASRGGATDTQYF
TRBD2	-	TRBV7-2	TRBJ2-3	TGTGCCAGCAGCTTCGACCCACGGGAGGCTAGCACAGATACGCAGTATTTT	CASSFDPREASTDTQYF
-	-	TRBV6-6	TRBJ1-1	TGTGCCAGCAGTTACTCGAATCGTAACACTGAAGCTTTCTTT	CASSYSNRNTEAFF
-	-	TRBV27	TRBJ2-7	TGTGCCAGCTCCCCAGGGGATTCCTACGAGCAGTACTTC	CASSPGDSYEQYF
TRBD1	-	TRBV6-6	TRBJ1-1	TGTGCCAGCAGAAAGGGACAGGAAAAATCTGAAGCTTTCTTT	CASRKGQEKSEAFF
-	-	TRBV18	TRBJ1-6	TGTGCCAGCTCACGGGAAGGGCCTCACAATTCACCCCTCCACTTT	CASSREGPHNSPLHF
TRBD2	-	TRBV27	TRBJ2-5	TGTGCCAGCACATTAAGCGGGGGACCGTTGGAGACCCAGTACTTC	CASTLSGGPLETQYF
TRBD2	-	TRBV11-2	TRBJ2-1	TGTGCCAGCAGCCTTAGAGAGACTAGCGGGAACTACAATGAGCAGTTCTTC	CASSLRETSGNYNEQFF
TRBD2	-	TRBV5-5	TRBJ2-1	TGTGCCAGCAGCTTCGGACTAGCCTCCTACAATGAGCAGTTCTTC	CASSFGLASYNEQFF
-	-	TRBV30	TRBJ1-2	TGTGCCTGGAGTCTTAACATAGGGGGGGATTGGGGGTATGGCTACACCTTC	CAWSLNIGGDWGYGYTF
-	once	TRBV10-3	TRBJ1-2	TGTGCCATCAGTGAGTCGGCACAGAGTGGCTACACCTTC	CAISESAQSGYTF
TRBD2	-	TRBV7-2	TRBJ2-1	TGTGCCAGCAGCACTCTAGCGGGTCCCCCTGAGCAGTTCTTC	CASSTLAGPPEQFF
TRBD2	-	TRBV19	TRBJ2-3	TGTGCCAGCGGGACTAGCGGGAGTGATACGCAGTATTTT	CASGTSGSDTQYF
TRBD1	-	TRBV11-1	TRBJ2-3	TGTGCCAGCAGCCTAGACAGGGACACAGATACGCAGTATTTT	CASSLDRDTDTQYF
-	-	TRBV5-6	TRBJ1-2	TGTGCCAGCAGCTTGCGGTCAGGGGTGTTATATGGCTACACCTTC	CASSLRSGVLYGYTF
-	-	TRBV29-1	TRBJ2-7	TGCAGCGTTGAAGAGGACAGTTACGATTACGAGCAGTACTTC	CSVEEDSYDYEQYF
-	-	TRBV7-2	TRBJ2-3	TGTGCCAGCAGCAGTGGGGGATGGGGGGATACGCAGTATTTT	CASSSGGWGDTQYF
-	-	TRBV2	TRBJ1-1	TGTGCCAGCAGCCTACAGGGAGGGTTGCCGAACACTGAAGCTTTCTTT	CASSLQGGLPNTEAFF
-	-	TRBV7-2	TRBJ2-2	TGTGCCAGCAGCTTAGGCGGCGCGAACACCGGGGAGCTGTTTTTT	CASSLGGANTGELFF
TRBD2	-	TRBV28	TRBJ2-2	TGTGCCAGCGGGGGGGGGAGCGGGGAGCTGTTTTTT	CASGGGSGELFF
TRBD1	once	TRBV7-8	TRBJ2-7	TGTGCCAGCAGCTCCCTAAGGGACAGACCGTTCTACGAGCAGTACTTC	CASSSLRDRPFYEQYF
TRBD1	-	TRBV6-5	TRBJ2-3	TGTGCCAGCAGTTACCCACAGGGGCGGGATACGCAGTATTTT	CASSYPQGRDTQYF
TRBD1	-	TRBV2	TRBJ1-4	TGTGCCAGCAGGGGGACAGGGTCCCCAAATGAAAAACTGTTTTTT	CASRGTGSPNEKLFF
-	-	TRBV9	TRBJ2-7	TGTGCCAGCAGCGCAGGAGGACTGCCAACCTACGAGCAGTACTTC	CASSAGGLPTYEQYF
TRBD2	-	TRBV7-9	TRBJ2-1	TGTGCCAGCAGCTTTACTAGCGGGAGGTTTGATGAGCAGTTCTTC	CASSFTSGRFDEQFF
TRBD1	once	TRBV7-7	TRBJ2-2	TGTGCCAGCAGCCCCAGGGGACAGGGGGCGAACACCGGGGAGCTGTTTTTT	CASSPRGQGANTGELFF
-	-	TRBV18	TRBJ1-2	TGTGCCAGCTCACTGACAGAGAACTATGGCTACACCTTC	CASSLTENYGYTF
TRBD1	-	TRBV7-9	TRBJ1-1	TGTGCCAGCAGCCAGGGGGTCGTGAGGGTGAACACTGAAGCTTTCTTT	CASSQGVVRVNTEAFF
-	-	TRBV28	TRBJ2-5	TGTGCCAGCACCCCAAGGCGTCAGCGTATTAGCGGTCAAGAGACCCAGTACTTC	CASTPRRQRISGQETQYF